This T cell receptor (beta chain) was sequenced for a study of breast tumors, draining lymph nodes, adjacent tissues. Germline lookup yields CDR1 DFQATT and CDR2 SNEGSKA (reference sequence). V lost 1 base, J lost 2 bases, and 2 bases stayed unmatched. The CDR3 runs 14 residues. Study results and caveats: Tumor TCR diversity was below lymph nodes but above nontumor tissue.

The table lists this clonotype with many counts. Its specificity is not known. The lymph nodes were axillary draining lymph nodes from breast cancer patients. TCRdb ran MiXCR on the multiplex PCR reads and lists one entry per CDR3 protein. The table records 130,000 or so distinct CDR3 sequences, 21% of them present only once. The V gene is TRBV20-1, the J gene TRBJ2-3; 8 bases fit TRBD1. The TCR was taken from a female donor with breast cancer. Some clones in this sample may be carry-over from other donors' samples. Input material: axillary lymph node tissue. The CDR3 DNA is TGCAGTGCTAGAGCAGGGGGCTACACAGATACGCAGTATTTT. Translated: CSARAGGYTDTQYF.